Presented here are 26 T cell receptor beta chains from one specimen sequenced in a study of blood T cells in healthy people across ages. Through a sample-barcoded 5' primer and a J-beta primer mix, a second PCR was run for about 6 to 12 cycles. One entry per CDR3 protein results from TCRdb running MiXCR on the 5' RACE reads. Here the sample spans hundreds of thousands of distinct CDR3 sequences, over 45% being singletons. The source material was blood. Source of these receptors: a woman aged 55-70 years in good health.

V usage is TRBV9 and J usage is TRBJ2-1, with unresolved D. Germline V gene data show CDR1 as SGDLS and CDR2 as YYNGEE. The V end was cut by 1 base, the J end by 4 bases, with 9 bases between. This CDR3 contains 14 residues. The CDR3 DNA reads TGTGCCAGCAGCGTACGGGCAGAATACAATGAGCAGTTCTTC. Its translation is CASSVRAEYNEQFF.

J is TRBJ2-2 and V is TRBV29-1; unclear D gene. CDR1 and CDR2 from the germline V gene are SQVTM and ANQGSEA. The CDR3 consists of 11 residues. Deletions cut 6 bases from V and 1 base from J, with 3 bases between. The CDR3 loop reads CSVENTGELFF. The CDR3 coding sequence is TGCAGCGTGGAGAACACCGGGGAGCTGTTTTTT.

The chain has TRBV29-1 and TRBJ2-5, with 9 bases aligning to TRBD1. Unmatched junction bases numbered 3, after V lost 8 bases and J lost 11 bases. Germline loops: CDR1 SQVTM, CDR2 ANQGSEA. The CDR3 sequence is 9 residues long. The chain's CDR3 is CSIGQGQYF. CDR3 nucleotide sequence: TGCAGCATAGGACAGGGGCAGTACTTC.

This chain joins TRBV29-1 and TRBJ1-2; D not resolved. Germline V CDR1 and CDR2: SQVTM, ANQGSEA. The CDR3 sequence is 13 residues long. V was clipped by 0 bases and J by 4 bases, with 9 bases between them. The CDR3 coding sequence is TGCAGCGTTGAAGATCACAGCTCCTATGGCTACACCTTC. Protein: CSVEDHSSYGYTF. Using reference TRBV29-1 and TRBJ1-2 for the parts outside the CDR3, the full variable domain is SAVISQKPSRDICQRGTSLTIQCQVDSQVTMMFWYRQQPGQSLTLIATANQGSEATYESGFVIDKFPISRPNLTFSTLTVSNMSPEDSSIYLCSVEDHSSYGYTFGSGTRLTVV.

This clonotype occurred once. V gene TRBV20-1 combines with J gene TRBJ2-5; 7 bases align to TRBD2. The CDR3 covers 15 residues. Germline V gene sequence: CDR1 DFQATT, CDR2 SNEGSKA (reference sequence). Unmatched junction bases numbered 9, after V lost 4 bases and J lost 1 base. The CDR3 nucleotides are TGCAGTGCTATTGCTAGCGGTAAACTCCAAGAGACCCAGTACTTC. Its protein is CSAIASGKLQETQYF.

This clonotype was counted a few times. The chain links TRBV28 to TRBJ1-5, with a weak D call TRBD1 (5 bases). Germline CDR1 reads MDHEN; CDR2 reads SYDVKM. V gave up 8 bases and J gave up 2 bases, with 16 bases separating them. This CDR3 has 15 residues. The DNA of the CDR3 is TGTGCCAGCGCAGCAGGGACGGGGGGCAATCAGCCCCAGCATTTT. Translation gives CASAAGTGGNQPQHF.

The chain carries TRBV7-9 and TRBJ2-2; unclear D gene. The CDR3 spans 15 residues. Looked up from germline, CDR1 is SEHNR and CDR2 is FQNEAQ (reference sequence). Trimming took off 1 base at V and 7 bases at J, with 13 bases between the two ends. CDR3 DNA sequence: TGTGCCAGCAGCTTAGTGTACTCCCTGGGCGGGGAGCTGTTTTTT. This encodes CASSLVYSLGGELFF.

J is TRBJ1-5 and V is TRBV20-1; 9 bases fit TRBD1. Germline CDR1 reads DFQATT; CDR2 reads SNEGSKA (reference sequence). V lost 2 bases and J lost 4; bases outside the gene matches: 9. The CDR3 is made up of 16 amino acids. In nucleotides, the CDR3 is TGCAGTGCTAGAACTAACAGACAGGGGGAGAATCAGCCCCAGCATTTT. Translation gives CSARTNRQGENQPQHF.

As regards this clonotype: It may be a read error: a sequence one base away is much more abundant. V usage is TRBV4-3 and J usage is TRBJ2-2; 7 nucleotides agree with TRBD1. CDR1 and CDR2 from the germline V gene are LGHNA and YSLEER. The CDR3 has 14 amino acids. Here the CDR3 reads CASRTGSSTGEPFF. CDR3 nucleotides: TGCGCCAGCAGGACAGGGTCGAGCACCGGGGAGCCGTTTTTT.

In this sample, this clonotype turned up a few times. The rearrangement uses TRBV20-1 and TRBJ1-4; D not certain. The germline V gene encodes CDR1 DFQATT and CDR2 SNEGSKA (reference sequence). The CDR3 extends over 18 amino acids. V dropped 1 base and J dropped 7 bases, with 25 bases sitting between them. DNA of the CDR3: TGCAGTGCTAGAGGGTTCAAGGACGTGCGGGCGGTGCGTGAAAAACTGTTTTTT. Residues: CSARGFKDVRAVREKLFF.

CDR3 in amino acids: CASSLQGDGQYF. The CDR3 DNA follows: TGCGCCAGCAGCTTGCAGGGCGACGGGCAGTACTTC. The chain joins TRBV5-1 to TRBJ2-7, with D tentatively TRBD1 (5 bases). V lost 1 base, J lost 9 bases, and 11 bases lay in between. The CDR3 is made up of 12 amino acids. Germline values: CDR1 SGHRS, CDR2 YFSETQ.

This clonotype was counted at least ten times. The chain recombines TRBV6-2 or TRBV6-3 with TRBJ2-7; 14 bases match TRBD2. Germline V lookup: CDR1 MNHEY, CDR2 SVGEGT. J lost 6 bases, V lost 0 bases, and 4 bases had no gene match. The CDR3 totals 16 residues. CDR3 region: CASSYSGTSGRFEQYF. CDR3 DNA sequence: TGTGCCAGCAGTTACTCCGGGACTAGCGGGAGATTCGAGCAGTACTTC.

V usage is TRBV12-3 or TRBV12-4 and J usage is TRBJ2-1; 9 bases are shared with TRBD2. The CDR3 extends over 15 amino acids. V lost 8 bases and J lost 5; bases outside the gene matches: 10. CDR3 sequence (DNA): TGTGCCAGCGCCTCCGGGACTAGCTTCAACAATGAGCAGTTCTTC. Its translation: CASASGTSFNNEQFF.

The genes are TRBV7-9 and TRBJ1-6; no clear D. Trimming left V 1 base short and J 8 bases short, with 9 bases between. The germline CDR1 and CDR2 sequences are SEHNR and FQNEAQ (reference sequence). This CDR3 region has 14 residues. The CDR3 loop reads CASSLDFGDSPLHF. Written as DNA, the CDR3 is TGTGCCAGCAGCTTAGATTTCGGGGATTCACCCCTCCACTTT.

The chain employs TRBV7-2 and TRBJ2-1; 9 nucleotides line up with TRBD2. This CDR3 has 15 residues. V shed 5 bases and J 6 bases; nucleotides not matched to a gene: 8. Per the germline V gene, CDR1 is SGHTA and CDR2 is FQGNSA. The CDR3 nucleotides are TGTGCCAGCAGCCCCGGGACTAGCCGTCTCAATGAGCAGTTCTTC. Translation gives CASSPGTSRLNEQFF.

This chain links TRBV20-1 with TRBJ2-5; perhaps D is TRBD1 or TRBD2 (5 bases each). The CDR3 runs 17 residues. V shed 6 bases and J shed 2 bases, with 25 bases lying between them. Germline values: CDR1 DFQATT, CDR2 SNEGSKA (reference sequence). This chain's CDR3 is CSAADTRGVRNQETQYF. For the CDR3, the DNA is TGCAGTGCGGCAGACACACGGGGCGTACGCAATCAAGAGACCCAGTACTTC.

Here the CDR3 DNA reads TGTGCCAGCAGCCTGGGCCGATCGTATAGGACAGATACGCAGTATTTT. Translation: CASSLGRSYRTDTQYF. This chain links TRBV7-8 with TRBJ2-3; D is undetermined. This CDR3 comprises 16 residues. Trimming shortened V by 5 bases and J by 3 bases, and 18 bases separated the two germline ends. Germline loops: CDR1 SGHVS, CDR2 FQNEAQ. Full variable domain (missing parts from reference TRBV7-8 and TRBJ2-3): GAGVSQSPRYKVAKRGQDVALRCDPISGHVSLFWYQQALGQGPEFLTYFQNEAQLDKSGLPSDRFFAERPEGSVSTLKIQRTQQEDSAVYLCASSLGRSYRTDTQYFGPGTRLTVL.

In this sample, this clonotype turned up a few times. The chain is built from TRBV6-5 and TRBJ2-5, with D possibly TRBD1 on 6 matching bases. The DNA end is more similar to TRBJ2-7, so the J call may be wrong. Germline CDR1 and CDR2: MNHEY and SVGAGI. This CDR3 has 13 residues. The CDR3 DNA is TGTGCCAGCGGCCCAGGGGTTTGGGACGAGCAGTACTTC. Protein: CASGPGVWDEQYF.

The chain combines TRBV7-9 with TRBJ2-5; no definite D call. The J call may be mistaken, given a closer DNA end match to TRBJ2-7. There are 13 residues in the CDR3. Germline-derived CDR1 and CDR2 are SEHNR and FQNEAQ (reference sequence). In nucleotides, the CDR3 is TGTGCCAGCAGCTTAACCCCAAGCTACGAGCAGTACTTC. Translation gives CASSLTPSYEQYF.

In the case of this clonotype: Given a much more abundant clone one base away, this may be a read error. This chain connects TRBV29-1 to TRBJ2-1; D might be TRBD1 (6 bases). Germline assignment: CDR1 SQVTM and CDR2 ANQGSEA. The ends were cut back, 7 bases at V and 13 bases at J, with 14 bases in the middle. The CDR3 sequence is 10 residues long. In DNA, the CDR3 is TGCAGCGGGGGACAAGAGACCCAGTTCTTC. It specifies CSGGQETQFF.

This clonotype came up once. V usage is TRBV20-1 and J usage is TRBJ2-7; the D gene is possibly TRBD2 (6 bases). The CDR3 extends over 13 amino acids. V was pared by 5 bases and J by 11 bases, with 22 bases between. Per germline, CDR1 DFQATT and CDR2 SNEGSKA (reference sequence). The CDR3 DNA is TGCAGTGCTTTTTGGGCGGAACGGGAGTTAGAGTACTTC. Encoded protein: CSAFWAERELEYF.

The chain carries TRBV10-3 and TRBJ1-2, with TRBD1 matching 10 bases. The CDR3 spans 16 residues. Germline CDR1 and CDR2: ENHRY and SYGVKD. With 5 bases clipped from V and 8 bases from J, the junction kept 14 bases outside the gene matches. The CDR3 coding sequence is TGTGCCATCAGTAGATCGGGGACAGGGGAATTCAGGGGCTACACCTTC. Residues: CAISRSGTGEFRGYTF.

This clonotype was detected only a few times. The chain has TRBV5-1 and TRBJ2-1; TRBD2 is a possible D gene (5 bases). The CDR3 is made up of 15 amino acids. Germline V lookup: CDR1 SGHRS, CDR2 YFSETQ. V was clipped by 0 bases and J by 4 bases, with 11 bases between them. The CDR3 sequence is CASSLAGVEYNEQFF. CDR3 nucleotide sequence: TGCGCCAGCAGCTTGGCCGGGGTGGAATACAATGAGCAGTTCTTC.

This clonotype was observed a few times. V usage is TRBV28 and J usage is TRBJ2-7, with 8 bases aligning to TRBD1. V was clipped by 1 base and J by 2 bases; unmatched bases: 4. CDR1 MDHEN and CDR2 SYDVKM come from the germline V gene. The CDR3 covers 15 residues. CDR3 region: CASSLSLGQAYEQYF. CDR3 DNA sequence: TGTGCCAGCAGTTTATCACTGGGACAGGCCTACGAGCAGTACTTC.

The chain couples TRBV27 to TRBJ1-2, with D tentatively TRBD1 (5 bases). Trimming took 0 bases from V and 7 from J, leaving 12 bases between them. This CDR3 spans 14 amino acids. Per the germline V gene, CDR1 is MNHEY and CDR2 is SMNVEV (reference sequence). The CDR3 nucleotides read TGTGCCAGCAGTTTATCGATAGGGACTAGTGGCTACACCTTC. Translated: CASSLSIGTSGYTF.

The genes are TRBV6-4 and TRBJ2-3, with D tentatively TRBD1 or TRBD2 (5 bases each). The ends were cut back, 5 bases at V and 0 bases at J, with 18 bases in the middle. Germline V gives CDR1 MRHNA, CDR2 SNTAGT. The CDR3 length is 17 residues. Here the CDR3 DNA reads TGTGCCAGCAGTCCTCTCGGGGCTCGCATCAGCACAGATACGCAGTATTTT. It specifies CASSPLGARISTDTQYF.